This T cell receptor beta chain emerged from a study of T cell responses to AZD1222 COVID-19 vaccine. The assay was immunoSEQ multiplex PCR, and TCRdb's table has in-frame clones only and misses some. This repertoire shows 97,000 or so clones, approximately 90% found once; its top ten account for more than 4.5%. This CDR3 is built from 16 residues. The germline V gene has CDR1 LGHDT and CDR2 YNNKEL (reference sequence). V was trimmed by 4 bases and J by 4 bases, leaving 19 bases between them. V and J are TRBV3-1 (or the pseudogene TRBV3-2) and TRBJ1-2, with D possibly TRBD1 on 5 matching bases. The clonotype originates from an adult in good health. The sequencing here drew on peripheral blood, taken on day 0 of AZD1222 vaccination. CDR3 region: CASSPSKTASRYGYTF. As DNA, the CDR3 is TGTGCCAGCAGCCCCTCAAAGACAGCCTCTCGCTATGGCTACACCTTC.